A single T cell receptor (beta chain) is shown here with its context. Profiling relied on immunoSEQ multiplex PCR, and the TCRdb table lists in-frame clones only, not all of them. The data show under 300,000 clones, roughly 85% seen once. The data belong to a study of blood T cell repertoires in COVID-19. The CDR3 consists of 15 residues. V was cut by 2 bases and J by 0 bases, with 7 bases left in between. Per the germline V gene, CDR1 is SGHNT and CDR2 is YENEEA. Input material: peripheral blood. The J gene is TRBJ2-2, the V gene TRBV11-3; a possible D gene is TRBD2 (5 bases). This receptor was obtained from a woman in her forties or fifties who had recovered from COVID-19. The CDR3 DNA follows: TGTGCCAGCAGCTTACGGGGAACGAACACCGGGGAGCTGTTTTTT. Amino acids: CASSLRGTNTGELFF.